The next 16 T cell receptor beta chains were all read from a single sample in a study of vaccination effects on CD4 cells after COVID-19. Using immunoSEQ multiplex PCR, the repertoire was profiled, and TCRdb retains in-frame clones only, with some absent. The sample includes 45,000 to 65,000 clones, approximately 81% of them seen just once. Once cultured for roughly ten days, the cells underwent separation to obtain CD4+ T cells. BNT162b2 vaccine or mRNA-1273 vaccine was given to participants in two doses. No antigen has been identified for these receptors. The sequencing used CD4+ T cells from PBMCs cultured without peptide, collected after COVID-19 vaccination. These receptors came from a human donor who received a COVID-19 vaccine.

This clone has a handful of counts. V gene TRBV7-9 combines with J gene TRBJ1-1; D unclear. This CDR3 spans 13 amino acids. Germline V gene data show CDR1 as SEHNR and CDR2 as FQNEAQ (reference sequence). Trimming left V 6 bases short and J 1 base short, with 9 bases between. The CDR3 reads CASSPTANTEAFF. As DNA, the CDR3 is TGTGCCAGCAGTCCGACGGCGAACACTGAAGCTTTCTTT.

This chain links TRBV5-4 with TRBJ2-6; perhaps TRBD2 as D (6 bases). The CDR3 consists of 19 residues. Germline V gives CDR1 SGHNT, CDR2 YYREEE (reference sequence). The V and J ends lost 1 base and 0 bases respectively, with 17 bases between them. CDR3 protein: CASSLNWGTAVSGANVLTF. CDR3 DNA sequence: TGTGCCAGCAGCTTGAATTGGGGGACTGCCGTCTCTGGGGCCAACGTCCTGACTTTC.

This clone was recorded only once. V and J are TRBV6-5 and TRBJ2-7, with a tentative D call TRBD2 (5 bases). Trimming cost V 5 bases and J 12 bases, with 17 bases left between them. This CDR3 is 12 amino acids long. Germline V gives CDR1 MNHEY, CDR2 SVGAGI. CDR3 amino acids: CASSPSSRIPYF. The DNA of the CDR3 is TGTGCCAGCAGTCCATCTAGCCGAATCCCGTACTTC.

CDR3 region: CASSDDSAVNTGELFF. The CDR3 bases are TGTGCCAGCAGTGACGATTCCGCGGTGAACACCGGGGAGCTGTTTTTT. The V and J genes are TRBV2 and TRBJ2-2; D uncertain. The CDR3 is 16 amino acids. V was pared by 3 bases and J by 1 base, with 12 bases between. Germline V gene sequence: CDR1 SNHLY, CDR2 FYNNEI. The whole variable domain, remainder taken from reference TRBV2 and TRBJ2-2, is EPEVTQTPSHQVTQMGQEVILRCVPISNHLYFYWYRQILGQKVEFLVSFYNNEISEKSEIFDDQFSVERPDGSNFTLKIRSTKLEDSAMYFCASSDDSAVNTGELFFGEGSRLTVL.

This chain links TRBV9 with TRBJ2-5; TRBD1 or TRBD2 may be the D gene (5 bases each). V lost 2 bases and J 3 bases, leaving 11 bases between the germline ends. Germline V gene data show CDR1 as SGDLS and CDR2 as YYNGEE. The CDR3 has 14 amino acids. In nucleotides, the CDR3 is TGTGCCAGCAGCGTCGGGGACCTCGAAGAGACCCAGTACTTC. This codes for CASSVGDLEETQYF.

The gene calls are TRBV4-1 and TRBJ1-1; D remains ambiguous. V dropped 2 bases and J dropped 4 bases, with 8 bases sitting between them. Looked up from germline, CDR1 is MGHRA and CDR2 is YSYEKL. This CDR3 is 13 amino acids long. The CDR3 coding sequence is TGCGCCAGCAGCCAACCACTCGGCACTGAAGCTTTCTTT. Protein sequence: CASSQPLGTEAFF.

The chain combines TRBV7-9 with TRBJ2-7; D is possibly TRBD1 or TRBD2 (6 bases each). Between the trimmed V and J ends, which lost 5 bases and 1 base, there was a span of 15 bases. CDR1 SEHNR and CDR2 FQNEAQ come from the germline V gene (reference sequence). This CDR3 spans 15 amino acids. The CDR3 nucleotides are TGTGCCAGCAGCCCTAAGGGGGGTTTGTCCTACGAGCAGTACTTC. Residues: CASSPKGGLSYEQYF.

This clone was observed a few times. The chain has TRBV19 and TRBJ2-7; D gene uncertain. The germline V and J ends were trimmed by 5 bases and 1 base, with 12 bases remaining between them. CDR3 length: 14 amino acids. Germline CDR1 is LNHDA and CDR2 is SQIVND (reference sequence). Here the CDR3 reads CASSQVGRSYEQYF. CDR3 sequence (DNA): TGTGCCAGTAGTCAAGTGGGCAGGTCCTACGAGCAGTACTTC.

The V gene is TRBV3-1 (or the pseudogene TRBV3-2), the J gene TRBJ1-5; no clear D gene. The CDR3 runs 13 residues. The germline V gene has CDR1 LGHDT and CDR2 YNNKEL (reference sequence). The V end lost 5 bases, the J end lost 6 bases, and 11 bases lay between the germline ends. The CDR3, as DNA: TGTGCCAGCAGCAGGGCGTTGGGTCAGCCCCAGCATTTT. Encoded protein: CASSRALGQPQHF.

The chain recombines TRBV30 with TRBJ2-6; D ambiguous. CDR1 is GTSNPN, CDR2 SVGIG, per germline (reference sequence). V lost 0 bases and J lost 0, with 12 bases in between. This CDR3 has 17 amino acids. This chain's CDR3 is CAWSVPRFGSGANVLTF. CDR3 DNA: TGTGCCTGGAGTGTACCACGTTTCGGCTCTGGGGCCAACGTCCTGACTTTC.

The chain is built from TRBV3-1 (or the pseudogene TRBV3-2) and TRBJ2-5; D gene uncertain. Trimming took 4 bases from V and 1 from J, leaving 10 bases between them. Germline V gene data show CDR1 as LGHDT and CDR2 as YNNKEL (reference sequence). This CDR3 is 14 amino acids long. The CDR3 coding sequence is TGTGCCAGCAGCCCCGGGTCACTCCAAGAGACCCAGTACTTC. Protein product: CASSPGSLQETQYF.

The chain carries TRBV5-1 and TRBJ1-2; D call uncertain. Germline CDR1 and CDR2: SGHRS and YFSETQ. Between the trimmed V and J ends, which lost 0 bases and 5 bases, there was a span of 8 bases. CDR3 length: 13 residues. This CDR3 reads CASSLGAHYGYTF. As DNA, the CDR3 is TGCGCCAGCAGCTTGGGCGCACATTATGGCTACACCTTC.

The chain employs TRBV24-1 and TRBJ2-3, with D possibly called TRBD1 or TRBD2 (5 bases each). Trimming took off 2 bases at V and 5 bases at J, with 13 bases between the two ends. The CDR3 covers 15 residues. Germline lookup yields CDR1 KGHDR and CDR2 SFDVKD. The CDR3 sequence: CATSDSPRGRDTQYF. The CDR3 nucleotides read TGTGCCACCAGTGATTCCCCGAGGGGAAGAGATACGCAGTATTTT.

This sequence joins TRBV6-5 and TRBJ1-5, with D possibly TRBD1 on 6 matching bases. V lost 5 bases, J lost 4 bases, and 12 bases lay in between. CDR3 length equals 14 residues. From germline, CDR1 is MNHEY and CDR2 SVGAGI. The DNA for the CDR3 is TGTGCCAGCAGTCTCGACAGGAGTAATCAGCCCCAGCATTTT. Protein product: CASSLDRSNQPQHF.

This chain links TRBV3-1 (or the pseudogene TRBV3-2) with TRBJ2-1, with D perhaps assigned TRBD1 or TRBD2 (5 bases each). Germline loops: CDR1 LGHDT, CDR2 YNNKEL (reference sequence). This CDR3 has 14 residues. V was trimmed by 4 bases and J by 4 bases, leaving 11 bases between them. DNA for the CDR3: TGTGCCAGCAGCCTCCGGGACCAGTACAATGAGCAGTTCTTC. Protein product: CASSLRDQYNEQFF.

V usage is TRBV2 and J usage is TRBJ2-1; 15 bases align to TRBD2. Germline V gives CDR1 SNHLY, CDR2 FYNNEI. V lost 11 bases and J lost 1; bases outside the gene matches: 15. The CDR3 is 19 amino acids. CDR3 in amino acids: CAFREMGLAGGSSYNEQFF. The DNA for the CDR3 is TGTGCCTTCAGGGAGATGGGACTAGCGGGGGGTAGTTCCTACAATGAGCAGTTCTTC.